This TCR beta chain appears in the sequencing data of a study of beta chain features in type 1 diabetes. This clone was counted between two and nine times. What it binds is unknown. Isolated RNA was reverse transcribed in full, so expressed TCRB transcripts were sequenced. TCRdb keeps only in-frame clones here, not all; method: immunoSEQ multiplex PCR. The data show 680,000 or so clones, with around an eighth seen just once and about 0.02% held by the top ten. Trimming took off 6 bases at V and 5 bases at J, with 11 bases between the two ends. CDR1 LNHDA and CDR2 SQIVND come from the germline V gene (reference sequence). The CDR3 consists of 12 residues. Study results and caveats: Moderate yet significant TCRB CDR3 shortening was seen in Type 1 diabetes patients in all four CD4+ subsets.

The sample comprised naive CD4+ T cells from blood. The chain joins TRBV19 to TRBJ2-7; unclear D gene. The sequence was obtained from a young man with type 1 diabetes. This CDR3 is CASSPRHDEQYF. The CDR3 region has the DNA TGTGCCAGTAGCCCCCGACATGACGAGCAGTACTTC.